This T cell receptor (beta chain) was found in a study of blood T cell repertoires in COVID-19. Participants spanned ages about 18 to 90 years and resided in about two dozen US areas. This clone was recorded only once. Repertoires were generated with immunoSEQ multiplex PCR, while TCRdb's copy carries only in-frame clones and drops some. The data contain some 290,000 clones, roughly nine tenths of them singletons. CDR1 and CDR2 (germline): DFQATT, SNEGSKA (reference sequence). This CDR3 contains 17 residues. The V end was cut by 3 bases, the J end by 0 bases, with 18 bases between. This chain links TRBV20-1 with TRBJ1-5, with unresolved D. This TCR was recovered from a woman aged 25 to 39 who had recovered from COVID-19. Sequences were obtained from PBMCs or T cells enriched from blood (not recorded which). The CDR3, as DNA: TGCAGTGCTAGTGGCGGACTGGCAGGCAATAGCAATCAGCCCCAGCATTTT. Protein product: CSASGGLAGNSNQPQHF.